This entry lists 28 T cell receptor beta chains sequenced from one sample in a study of OX40 agonist ivuxolimab in advanced cancers. Assay used: immunoSEQ multiplex PCR; TCRdb lists only in-frame clones, some missing. This table holds 50,000 to 65,000 clones, less than 90% found once. Here the sequenced sample was CD4+ or CD8+ T cells sorted from blood, taken in a trial of the OX40 agonist ivuxolimab. The receptors shown here come from an adult with an advanced solid tumor such as melanoma, head and neck, liver or kidney cancer.

The chain employs TRBV9 and TRBJ1-2, with 9 bases lining up with TRBD1. Germline values: CDR1 SGDLS, CDR2 YYNGEE. This CDR3 spans 13 amino acids. Trimming took 0 bases from V and 7 from J; bases not matched to a gene: 1. The CDR3 DNA follows: TGTGCCAGCAGCGTAGACAGGGGGCTTGGCTACACCTTC. Translating it yields CASSVDRGLGYTF.

The rearrangement joins TRBV30 to TRBJ1-6, with D perhaps TRBD1 (5 bases). CDR1 is GTSNPN and CDR2 is SVGIG in the germline V gene (reference sequence). CDR3 length equals 13 residues. V was pared by 8 bases and J by 7 bases, with 15 bases between. DNA of the CDR3: TGTGCCCTCCTCCGGGACGGAAATTCACCCCTCCACTTT. Translated: CALLRDGNSPLHF.

The chain recombines TRBV5-5 with TRBJ2-7; tentatively, D is TRBD1 or TRBD2 (7 bases each). Germline V CDR1 and CDR2: SGHKS, YYEKEE (reference sequence). The germline V and J ends were trimmed by 1 base and 5 bases, with 13 bases remaining between them. The CDR3 spans 14 residues. This CDR3 is CASSLTGDYHEQYF. CDR3 coding DNA: TGTGCCAGCAGCTTGACAGGGGACTACCACGAGCAGTACTTC.

This chain uses TRBV4-1 with TRBJ2-1; 11 positions agree with TRBD1. Germline-derived CDR1 and CDR2 are MGHRA and YSYEKL. V lost 3 bases, J lost 9 bases, and 19 bases stayed unmatched. The CDR3 sequence is 19 residues long. Here the CDR3 DNA reads TGCGCCAGCAGCCAGCTATCCTCACCGGGACAGGGGGTGGCCGGTGAGCAGTTCTTC. Translation gives CASSQLSSPGQGVAGEQFF.

This chain joins TRBV19 and TRBJ1-1; D remains unclear. The CDR3 contains 16 residues. V lost 4 bases and J 1 base, leaving 16 bases between the germline ends. Germline V gives CDR1 LNHDA, CDR2 SQIVND (reference sequence). The CDR3 DNA is TGTGCCAGTAGTACCCTCCGAATGCGAACGAACACTGAAGCTTTCTTT. It is translated as CASSTLRMRTNTEAFF.

V gene TRBV29-1 combines with J gene TRBJ2-1; D is uncertain. CDR1 SQVTM and CDR2 ANQGSEA come from the germline V gene. The CDR3 is 12 amino acids. V lost 4 bases and J lost 5, with 9 bases in between. The CDR3 DNA is TGCAGCGTTGGCGGCGGAGACAATGAGCAGTTCTTC. Translation gives CSVGGGDNEQFF.

The chain joins TRBV28 to TRBJ2-1; 13 positions agree with TRBD2. The V and J ends lost 4 bases and 6 bases, in that order; junction bases with no gene match: 9. Germline CDR1 MDHEN, CDR2 SYDVKM. This CDR3 is 17 amino acids long. This CDR3 reads CASSYPPTSGGFNEQFF. CDR3 bases: TGTGCCAGCAGTTACCCACCGACTAGCGGGGGGTTCAATGAGCAGTTCTTC.

J is TRBJ1-5 and V is TRBV12-5; 7 bases are shared with TRBD1. The trim removed 1 base at V and 6 bases at J, leaving 9 bases unmatched. Per the germline V gene, CDR1 is LGHNT and CDR2 is FRNRAP. This CDR3 contains 16 residues. CDR3 nucleotide sequence: TGTGCTAGTGGTTTGGACCTCGACAGGGTAAGTCAGCCCCAGCATTTT. It encodes CASGLDLDRVSQPQHF.

The chain employs TRBV28 and TRBJ1-2; D is uncertain. Trimming cost V 5 bases and J 1 base, with 11 bases left between them. Per the germline V gene, CDR1 is MDHEN and CDR2 is SYDVKM. This CDR3 spans 14 amino acids. CDR3 nucleotides: TGTGCCAGCAGTGAGGTTGGTAGTAACTATGGCTACACCTTC. This translates into CASSEVGSNYGYTF.

CDR3 DNA: TGTGCCAGCAGCTTAAGGGTCGGCGTTTCTCTCATGAACACTGAAGCTTTCTTT. Translating gives CASSLRVGVSLMNTEAFF. The chain recombines TRBV7-8 with TRBJ1-1; D uncertain. The germline CDR1 and CDR2 sequences are SGHVS and FQNEAQ. Deletions cut 2 bases from V and 0 bases from J, with 19 bases between. The CDR3 runs to 18 residues.

The chain combines TRBV25-1 with TRBJ2-3; D is possibly TRBD1 (6 bases). The length of the CDR3 is 16 residues. V lost 3 bases and J lost 2, with 15 bases in between. Germline V gene lookup returns CDR1 MGHDK and CDR2 SYGVNS. The CDR3 coding sequence is TGTGCCAGCAGTGATCCGGACACAGGGCACACAGATACGCAGTATTTT. Translated: CASSDPDTGHTDTQYF.

The chain links TRBV27 to TRBJ2-5; 8 bases are shared with TRBD2. The CDR3 is 15 amino acids. Germline-derived CDR1 and CDR2 are MNHEY and SMNVEV (reference sequence). Germline trimming cut 1 base from V and 1 base from J; bases unmatched to any gene: 2. The CDR3 nucleotides read TGTGCCAGCAGTTTATTGGGGACTAGCCAAGAGACCCAGTACTTC. It is translated as CASSLLGTSQETQYF.

V usage is TRBV5-1 and J usage is TRBJ1-6; D is possibly TRBD1 (5 bases). The CDR3 totals 15 residues. V shed 3 bases and J shed 7 bases, with 14 bases lying between them. The V gene's germline CDR1 is SGHRS and CDR2 YFSETQ. CDR3 coding DNA: TGCGCCAGCAGCTCTCTACAGGACGGAAATTCACCCCTCCACTTT. It encodes CASSSLQDGNSPLHF.

The rearrangement joins TRBV7-8 to TRBJ2-5; 9 bases are a match to TRBD1. Per the germline V gene, CDR1 is SGHVS and CDR2 is FQNEAQ. CDR3 length: 17 residues. The trim removed 2 bases at V and 5 bases at J, leaving 12 bases unmatched. The CDR3 is CASSLSLGQGSGETQYF. For the CDR3, the DNA is TGTGCCAGCAGCTTATCACTTGGACAGGGGTCTGGTGAGACCCAGTACTTC. The full variable domain, rest sourced from reference TRBV7-8 and TRBJ2-5, is GAGVSQSPRYKVAKRGQDVALRCDPISGHVSLFWYQQALGQGPEFLTYFQNEAQLDKSGLPSDRFFAERPEGSVSTLKIQRTQQEDSAVYLCASSLSLGQGSGETQYFGPGTRLLVL.

The rearrangement uses TRBV30 and TRBJ2-3; D is perhaps TRBD1 (6 bases). Deletions cut 5 bases from V and 2 bases from J, with 11 bases between. Germline V CDR1 and CDR2: GTSNPN, SVGIG (reference sequence). The CDR3 covers 13 residues. CDR3 bases: TGTGCCTGGGTACAGGGAAACACAGATACGCAGTATTTT. This sequence encodes CAWVQGNTDTQYF.

The V and J genes are TRBV5-6 and TRBJ1-2; no reliable D call. V was clipped by 0 bases and J by 4 bases, with 7 bases between them. The CDR3 is made up of 13 amino acids. The germline V gene has CDR1 SGHDT and CDR2 YYEEEE. CDR3 protein: CASSLGEAYGYTF. CDR3 nucleotides: TGTGCCAGCAGCTTGGGGGAAGCCTATGGCTACACCTTC.

The chain links TRBV7-2 to TRBJ2-1; tentatively, D is TRBD2 (6 bases). Trimming removed 1 base at V and 6 bases at J, with 13 bases between. The germline CDR1 and CDR2 sequences are SGHTA and FQGNSA. This CDR3 comprises 15 residues. CDR3: CASSLERLASNEQFF. The CDR3 nucleotides read TGTGCCAGCAGCTTAGAGAGGCTAGCGAGCAATGAGCAGTTCTTC.

The genes are TRBV30 and TRBJ2-7; 8 bases agree with TRBD1. The CDR3 loop spans 18 amino acids. Germline lookup yields CDR1 GTSNPN and CDR2 SVGIG (reference sequence). V trimming: 0 bases; J trimming: 2 bases; junction bases outside the gene matches: 15. CDR3 DNA sequence: TGTGCCTGGAGTGTACACGAAACGGACAGGGTTGGAACCTACGAGCAGTACTTC. Protein sequence: CAWSVHETDRVGTYEQYF.

A single count supports this clone. The chain carries TRBV9 and TRBJ1-6, with D hard to call. With 0 bases removed from V and 6 bases from J, the gap between germline ends came to 7 bases. Germline CDR1 reads SGDLS; CDR2 reads YYNGEE. The CDR3 sequence is 14 residues long. The CDR3: CASSVEPLNSPLHF. The CDR3 DNA reads as TGTGCCAGCAGCGTAGAACCGCTTAATTCACCCCTCCACTTT.

The rearrangement joins TRBV7-9 to TRBJ2-1, with TRBD2 matching 10 bases. This CDR3 region has 15 residues. Germline lookup yields CDR1 SEHNR and CDR2 FQNEAQ (reference sequence). J gave up 7 bases and V 4 bases, and 7 bases lay outside the gene matches. The CDR3 region is CASSSLAGTWNEQFF. The CDR3 DNA sequence: TGTGCCAGCAGCTCACTAGCGGGAACGTGGAATGAGCAGTTCTTC.

The rearrangement joins TRBV30 to TRBJ2-3; D remains ambiguous. V was pared by 0 bases and J by 5 bases, with 9 bases between. The CDR3 is 13 residues long. CDR1 GTSNPN and CDR2 SVGIG come from the germline V gene (reference sequence). The DNA for the CDR3 is TGTGCCTGGAGTGTGGGCCTGGAAGATACGCAGTATTTT. Translated, it gives CAWSVGLEDTQYF.

The genes are TRBV6-1 and TRBJ1-4, with D maybe TRBD1 (6 bases). CDR1 MNHNS and CDR2 SASEGT come from the germline V gene. Trimming cost V 3 bases and J 6 bases, with 11 bases left between them. The CDR3 has 14 residues. CDR3 bases: TGTGCCAGCAGTGACAGGGGTTTTGATGAAAAACTGTTTTTT. Its translation: CASSDRGFDEKLFF.

This chain joins TRBV19 and TRBJ1-3, with 8 nucleotides matching TRBD1. The length of the CDR3 is 16 residues. CDR1 LNHDA and CDR2 SQIVND come from the germline V gene (reference sequence). The junction had 6 bases not matched to a gene; V was cut back by 5 bases and J by 0 bases. The CDR3 region has the DNA TGTGCCAGTAGTCGACAGGGGCGCATCTCTGGAAACACCATATATTTT. Translated, it gives CASSRQGRISGNTIYF.

This clone was recorded only once. The chain couples TRBV9 to TRBJ2-7; 7 nucleotides match TRBD2. From germline, CDR1 is SGDLS and CDR2 YYNGEE. V gave up 4 bases and J gave up 9 bases; unmatched junction bases: 16. The CDR3 runs to 15 residues. In DNA form, the CDR3 reads TGTGCCAGCAGCCCCCAGCCGGGGCTAGCGGTCTCGCAGTACTTC. It codes for CASSPQPGLAVSQYF. The full variable domain, in which reference TRBV9 and TRBJ2-7 provide the parts outside the CDR3, is DSGVTQTPKHLITATGQRVTLRCSPRSGDLSVYWYQQSLDQGLQFLIQYYNGEERAKGNILERFSAQQFPDLHSELNLSSLELGDSALYFCASSPQPGLAVSQYFGPGTRLTVT.

The V call is TRBV18, the J call TRBJ1-2, with a possible D match to TRBD1 (5 bases). Germline V lookup: CDR1 KGHSH, CDR2 LQKENI. The CDR3 runs to 13 residues. The V and J ends lost 6 bases and 2 bases respectively, with 10 bases between them. CDR3 sequence reads: CASSQGSNYGYTF. CDR3 DNA sequence: TGTGCCAGCTCGCAGGGTAGCAACTATGGCTACACCTTC.

The chain has TRBV25-1 and TRBJ1-6; 7 positions match TRBD1. The CDR3 is made up of 15 amino acids. Germline assignment: CDR1 MGHDK and CDR2 SYGVNS. Trimming removed 10 bases from V and 4 bases from J; junction bases left unmatched: 10. CDR3 nucleotides: TGTGCCACAGCAGGGGCACAGGGGTATAATTCACCCCTCCACTTT. Translating gives CATAGAQGYNSPLHF.

The rearrangement joins TRBV18 to TRBJ1-5; D gene uncertain. Germline-derived CDR1 and CDR2 are KGHSH and LQKENI. The CDR3 runs to 15 residues. V dropped 3 bases and J dropped 1 base, with 10 bases sitting between them. The CDR3 coding sequence is TGTGCCAGCTCACCGAACGGTCCCAGCAATCAGCCCCAGCATTTT. It encodes CASSPNGPSNQPQHF.

The chain is built from TRBV6-1 and TRBJ1-1, with 7 bases that match TRBD1. J was trimmed by 5 bases and V by 7 bases; bases with no gene match: 10. The CDR3 spans 14 residues. Germline values: CDR1 MNHNS, CDR2 SASEGT. CDR3 bases: TGTGCCAGCACCCCAGGGGGGGCGAAGACTGAAGCTTTCTTT. Translation: CASTPGGAKTEAFF.